A single sample is the source of the 26 T cell receptor beta chains below, sequenced in a study of T cell changes during pregnancy in multiple sclerosis. Clones were read by immunoSEQ multiplex PCR, and TCRdb kept only the in-frame ones, dropping some. The sample has roughly 79,000 clones, 80% to 95% seen once. The material sequenced was peripheral blood, taken in the second trimester of pregnancy. The receptors were sampled from a female donor in good health, enrolled as a control in a pregnancy study.

DNA for the CDR3: TGTGCCTGGAGTGTAGGGTTAGCGGGGATCACAGATACGCAGTATTTT. Translated: CAWSVGLAGITDTQYF. This chain uses TRBV30 with TRBJ2-3; 8 bases fit TRBD2. This CDR3 has 16 residues. Looked up from germline, CDR1 is GTSNPN and CDR2 is SVGIG (reference sequence). V was clipped by 0 bases and J by 2 bases; unmatched bases: 7. Combining the CDR3 with reference TRBV30 and TRBJ2-3 gives the whole variable domain SQTIHQWPATLVQPVGSPLSLECTVEGTSNPNLYWYRQAAGRGLQLLFYSVGIGQISSEVPQNLSASRPQDRQFILSSKKLLLSDSGFYLCAWSVGLAGITDTQYFGPGTRLTVL.

This sequence joins TRBV25-1 and TRBJ2-3; 7 bases fit TRBD2. The CDR3 totals 16 residues. Germline CDR1 is MGHDK and CDR2 is SYGVNS. V was pared by 0 bases and J by 9 bases, with 12 bases of the junction left unmatched. The CDR3 bases are TGTGCCAGCAGTGAATATGAACGGGGGGTATTAGAAACGCAGTATTTT. It yields the protein CASSEYERGVLETQYF.

The gene calls are TRBV6-1 and TRBJ1-5, with 9 bases fitting TRBD1. Germline V gene lookup returns CDR1 MNHNS and CDR2 SASEGT. V shed 4 bases and J 0 bases; nucleotides not matched to a gene: 7. The CDR3 loop spans 17 amino acids. The chain's CDR3 is CASSGDRAPYSNQPQHF. Written as DNA, the CDR3 is TGTGCCAGCAGTGGGGACAGGGCCCCGTATAGCAATCAGCCCCAGCATTTT.

The chain combines TRBV7-8 with TRBJ2-1, with 7 nucleotides matching TRBD1. This CDR3 has 18 amino acids. Germline loops: CDR1 SGHVS, CDR2 FQNEAQ. J was trimmed by 5 bases and V by 5 bases; bases with no gene match: 18. This CDR3 reads CASSPRPGTADIHNEQFF. The CDR3 DNA reads as TGTGCCAGCAGCCCTCGCCCTGGGACAGCTGATATACACAATGAGCAGTTCTTC.

The chain couples TRBV5-8 to TRBJ2-7; 8 bases map to TRBD1. This CDR3 has 15 amino acids. Trimming cost V 0 bases and J 0 bases; bases outside gene matches: 2. Germline CDR1 SGHTS, CDR2 YDEGEE. The CDR3: CASSLGQGRSYEQYF. In DNA form, the CDR3 reads TGTGCCAGCAGCTTGGGACAGGGGCGCTCCTACGAGCAGTACTTC.

This chain connects TRBV7-2 to TRBJ1-1, with D possibly TRBD1 on 5 matching bases. This CDR3 is built from 14 residues. V was shortened by 3 bases and J by 0 bases, with 8 bases between the two germline ends. Per the germline V gene, CDR1 is SGHTA and CDR2 is FQGNSA. The CDR3, as DNA: TGTGCCAGCAGCTTGGGACTAATGAACACTGAAGCTTTCTTT. This gives the protein CASSLGLMNTEAFF.

The rearrangement uses TRBV9 and TRBJ2-7; TRBD1 is a possible D gene (5 bases). This CDR3 has 14 amino acids. V shed 0 bases and J shed 7 bases, with 14 bases lying between them. Germline V gives CDR1 SGDLS, CDR2 YYNGEE. This CDR3 reads CASSVGPARQEQYF. The CDR3 DNA is TGTGCCAGCAGCGTAGGGCCAGCCCGACAGGAGCAGTACTTC.

The chain uses TRBV11-3 and TRBJ2-2; TRBD1 aligns across 9 bases. This CDR3 is built from 15 residues. Germline V gene data show CDR1 as SGHNT and CDR2 as YENEEA. The V and J ends lost 8 bases and 1 base, in that order; junction bases with no gene match: 5. CDR3 nucleotide sequence: TGTGCCAGCGAGAACAGGGGGCAGAACACCGGGGAGCTGTTTTTT. Its translation is CASENRGQNTGELFF. The whole variable domain, remainder taken from reference TRBV11-3 and TRBJ2-2, is EAGVVQSPRYKIIEKKQPVAFWCNPISGHNTLYWYLQNLGQGPELLIRYENEEAVDDSQLPKDRFSAERLKGVDSTLKIQPAELGDSAVYLCASENRGQNTGELFFGEGSRLTVL.

The V call is TRBV6-6, the J call TRBJ2-7; TRBD2 matches at 10 bases. CDR1 MNHNY and CDR2 SVGAGI come from the germline V gene (reference sequence). After removal of 5 bases from V and 3 bases from J, the junction contained 10 bases not matched to a gene. The CDR3 extends over 16 amino acids. Written as DNA, the CDR3 is TGTGCCAGCAGTCCTATCTCTAGCGGGGGTTTCTACGAGCAGTACTTC. It codes for CASSPISSGGFYEQYF.

This chain uses TRBV7-2 with TRBJ1-1; weak D call: TRBD1 (6 bases). The germline V and J ends were trimmed by 5 bases and 5 bases, with 15 bases remaining between them. The V gene's germline CDR1 is SGHTA and CDR2 FQGNSA. The CDR3 has 14 residues. The CDR3 DNA follows: TGTGCCAGCAGCCGATCCAGGGGCGAGACTGAAGCTTTCTTT. Amino acids: CASSRSRGETEAFF. The variable domain in full, with the rest retrieved from reference TRBV7-2 and TRBJ1-1, is GAGVSQSPSNKVTEKGKDVELRCDPISGHTALYWYRQSLGQGLEFLIYFQGNSAPDKSGLPSDRFSAERTGGSVSTLTIQRTQQEDSAVYLCASSRSRGETEAFFGQGTRLTVV.

J is TRBJ1-5 and V is TRBV4-2; D is unclear. There are 17 residues in the CDR3. Per germline, CDR1 LGHNA and CDR2 YNFKEQ. Trimming left V 0 bases short and J 1 base short, with 13 bases between. DNA of the CDR3: TGTGCCAGCAGCCAAGAGGGCCCGGGAGGGAGCAATCAGCCCCAGCATTTT. Translating gives CASSQEGPGGSNQPQHF.

The gene calls are TRBV5-4 and TRBJ1-1; 7 bases line up with TRBD1. The germline gives CDR1 SGHNT, CDR2 YYREEE (reference sequence). This CDR3 region has 17 residues. With 0 bases clipped from V and 0 bases from J, the junction kept 8 bases outside the gene matches. CDR3 DNA sequence: TGTGCCAGCAGCTTGGAAGGGGGCGCAGGGGTGAACACTGAAGCTTTCTTT. Protein sequence: CASSLEGGAGVNTEAFF.

The chain couples TRBV7-2 to TRBJ1-2, with unresolved D. Germline assignment: CDR1 SGHTA and CDR2 FQGNSA. The germline V and J ends were trimmed by 1 base and 3 bases, with 9 bases remaining between them. The CDR3 covers 14 residues. The CDR3 region has the DNA TGTGCCAGCAGCTTAGGGATACAGTACTATGGCTACACCTTC. Protein product: CASSLGIQYYGYTF.

The rearrangement joins TRBV7-6 to TRBJ2-3; 7 bases align to TRBD2. Germline loops: CDR1 SGHVS, CDR2 FNYEAQ. The CDR3 covers 18 residues. J lost 2 bases, V lost 1 base, and 12 bases had no gene match. CDR3 sequence reads: CASSLGSQTSILTDTQYF. The CDR3 DNA is TGTGCCAGCAGCTTAGGAAGCCAGACTAGCATCCTCACAGATACGCAGTATTTT.

The rearrangement uses TRBV6-1 and TRBJ1-4; 8 bases match TRBD1. With V trimmed by 6 bases and J by 1 base, 1 base remained unmatched. The CDR3 totals 14 residues. Germline CDR1 and CDR2: MNHNS and SASEGT. CDR3 DNA sequence: TGTGCCAGCAGCGACAGGGGAACTAATGAAAAACTGTTTTTT. Amino acid sequence: CASSDRGTNEKLFF.

This clone was found a few times. The chain couples TRBV14 to TRBJ1-1; no firm D call. The V end lost 8 bases, the J end lost 11 bases, and 18 bases lay between the germline ends. CDR3 length equals 12 residues. From germline, CDR1 is SGHDN and CDR2 FVKESK. CDR3 bases: TGTGCCAGCTCCCTAAACACGGCTAGGGCTTTCTTT. This sequence encodes CASSLNTARAFF.

By frequency in the sample, this clone is medium-sized. The rearrangement links TRBV30 to TRBJ1-2; 7 bases are shared with TRBD1. The CDR3 is made up of 14 amino acids. Germline V gene data show CDR1 as GTSNPN and CDR2 as SVGIG (reference sequence). Unmatched junction bases numbered 7, after V lost 4 bases and J lost 2 bases. The CDR3 DNA sequence: TGTGCCTGGACCGGAACAGGGGCCAACTATGGCTACACCTTC. Encoded protein: CAWTGTGANYGYTF.

The chain couples TRBV25-1 to TRBJ1-4; D call uncertain. The germline V and J ends were trimmed by 3 bases and 4 bases, with 6 bases remaining between them. The germline V gene encodes CDR1 MGHDK and CDR2 SYGVNS. The CDR3 spans 13 residues. This CDR3 reads CASSDPFNEKLFF. Written as DNA, the CDR3 is TGTGCCAGCAGTGACCCGTTTAATGAAAAACTGTTTTTT. The full variable domain, with the rest looked up from reference TRBV25-1 and TRBJ1-4, is EADIYQTPRYLVIGTGKKITLECSQTMGHDKMYWYQQDPGMELHLIHYSYGVNSTEKGDLSSESTVSRIRTEHFPLTLESARPSHTSQYLCASSDPFNEKLFFGSGTQLSVL.

The J gene is TRBJ1-3, the V gene TRBV19; 8 positions agree with TRBD1. CDR3 size: 16 residues. In germline, CDR1 is LNHDA, CDR2 SQIVND (reference sequence). The ends lost 5 bases at V and 2 bases at J; junction bases unmatched: 8. This chain's CDR3 is CASSLDRGYAGNTIYF. The CDR3 bases are TGTGCCAGTAGTCTTGACAGGGGATACGCTGGAAACACCATATATTTT.

The chain uses TRBV12-5 and TRBJ2-3; 12 nucleotides agree with TRBD2. V dropped 3 bases and J dropped 4; count of bases not matched to a gene: 8. From germline, CDR1 is LGHNT and CDR2 FRNRAP. The CDR3 has 17 residues. The CDR3 DNA follows: TGTGCTAGTGGTTTCTATCTAGCGGGGGGGCCGGCAGATACGCAGTATTTT. Translating it yields CASGFYLAGGPADTQYF.

The chain recombines TRBV4-1 with TRBJ1-6; D is uncertain. Trimming removed 3 bases at V and 9 bases at J, with 15 bases between. The CDR3 covers 15 residues. CDR1 is MGHRA, CDR2 YSYEKL, per germline. The chain's CDR3 is CASSHDRELASPLHF. The CDR3 region has the DNA TGCGCCAGCAGCCATGACCGGGAGCTGGCTTCACCCCTCCACTTT.

V is TRBV7-9 and J is TRBJ1-3; 8 nucleotides align to TRBD1. Trimming cost V 3 bases and J 1 base; bases outside gene matches: 5. Germline values: CDR1 SEHNR, CDR2 FQNEAQ (reference sequence). The CDR3 spans 16 residues. CDR3 in DNA: TGTGCCAGCAGCTTCCCCAGGACAGGGTCTGGAAACACCATATATTTT. This translates into CASSFPRTGSGNTIYF.

This chain connects TRBV7-2 to TRBJ2-2; TRBD2 matches at 10 bases. Per germline, CDR1 SGHTA and CDR2 FQGNSA. The CDR3 runs to 16 residues. V shed 5 bases and J 5 bases; nucleotides not matched to a gene: 8. The CDR3 loop reads CASSAGSGGPTGELFF. In DNA, the CDR3 is TGTGCCAGCAGCGCCGGTAGCGGGGGGCCTACCGGGGAGCTGTTTTTT.

This clone showed up just once. CDR3 sequence (DNA): TGTGCCAGCTACATAGCGGAGAGCACAGATACGCAGTATTTT. It specifies CASYIAESTDTQYF. The chain has TRBV18 and TRBJ2-3; possibly TRBD2 for D (6 bases). Germline loops: CDR1 KGHSH, CDR2 LQKENI. The germline V and J ends were trimmed by 7 bases and 0 bases, with 11 bases remaining between them. The CDR3 spans 14 residues.

The chain links TRBV7-3 to TRBJ2-7; 11 bases match TRBD2. Germline loops: CDR1 SGHTA, CDR2 FQGTGA. The CDR3 has 15 amino acids. J lost 3 bases, V lost 3 bases, and 4 bases had no gene match. This chain's CDR3 is CASSLVAGGLYEQYF. The CDR3 nucleotides read TGTGCCAGCAGCTTGGTAGCGGGGGGGCTCTACGAGCAGTACTTC.

This sequence joins TRBV9 and TRBJ2-1; TRBD2 agrees at 9 bases. Trimming at V came to 3 bases and at J to 0 bases, leaving 4 bases not matched to a gene. The V gene's germline CDR1 is SGDLS and CDR2 YYNGEE. The CDR3 extends over 16 amino acids. As DNA, the CDR3 is TGTGCCAGCAGCGCAGCGGGGGGCTACTCCTACAATGAGCAGTTCTTC. Translated: CASSAAGGYSYNEQFF.